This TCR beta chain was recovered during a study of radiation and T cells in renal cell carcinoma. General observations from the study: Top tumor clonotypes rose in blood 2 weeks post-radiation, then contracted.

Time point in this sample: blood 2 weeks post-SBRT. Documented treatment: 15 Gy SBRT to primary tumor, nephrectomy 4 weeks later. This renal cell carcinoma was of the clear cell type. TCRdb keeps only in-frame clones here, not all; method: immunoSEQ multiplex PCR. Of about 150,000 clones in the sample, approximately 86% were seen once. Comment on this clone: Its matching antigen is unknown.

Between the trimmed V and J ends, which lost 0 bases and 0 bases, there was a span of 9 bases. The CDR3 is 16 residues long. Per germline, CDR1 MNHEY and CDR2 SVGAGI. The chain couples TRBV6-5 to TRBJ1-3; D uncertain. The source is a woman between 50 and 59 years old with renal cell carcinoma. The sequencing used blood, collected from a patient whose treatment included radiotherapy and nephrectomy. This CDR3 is CASSYSDPASGNTIYF. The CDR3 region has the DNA TGTGCCAGCAGTTACTCCGACCCCGCCTCTGGAAACACCATATATTTT.